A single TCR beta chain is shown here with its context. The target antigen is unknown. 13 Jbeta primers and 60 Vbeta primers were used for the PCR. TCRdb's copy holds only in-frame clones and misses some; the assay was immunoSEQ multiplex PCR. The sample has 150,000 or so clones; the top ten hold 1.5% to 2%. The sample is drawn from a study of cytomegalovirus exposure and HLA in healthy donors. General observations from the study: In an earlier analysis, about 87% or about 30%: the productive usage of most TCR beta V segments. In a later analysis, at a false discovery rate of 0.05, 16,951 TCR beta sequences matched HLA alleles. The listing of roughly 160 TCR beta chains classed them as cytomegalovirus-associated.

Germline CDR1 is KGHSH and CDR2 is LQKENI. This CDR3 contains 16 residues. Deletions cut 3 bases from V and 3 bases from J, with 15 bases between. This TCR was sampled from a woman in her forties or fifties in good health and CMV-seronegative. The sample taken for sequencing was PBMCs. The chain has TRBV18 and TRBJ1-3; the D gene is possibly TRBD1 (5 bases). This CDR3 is CASSPSGVINGNTIYF. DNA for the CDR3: TGTGCCAGCTCACCCTCGGGGGTGATCAATGGAAACACCATATATTTT.